This T cell receptor beta chain came from a study of beta chain features in type 1 diabetes. V trimming: 4 bases; J trimming: 0 bases; junction bases outside the gene matches: 2. Looked up from germline, CDR1 is SGDLS and CDR2 is YYNGEE. The CDR3 runs 14 residues. Whole-study results and caveats: A potential influence of HLA type upon TCRB rearrangement remained unresolved herein. A moderate, significant TCRB CDR3 shortening appeared in type 1 diabetes across four CD4+ subsets. For patients, the naive, central memory and Treg TCRB repertoires appeared more alike than for healthy donors.

The investigators reverse transcribed all of the isolated RNA, so they sequenced expressed TCRB transcripts. Some clones are missing from TCRdb's copy, which holds only in-frame ones; the method was immunoSEQ multiplex PCR. Here the sample spans about 360,000 clones, 10% to 15% being singletons. This clone has a handful of counts. Its target is unknown. Sorting produced populations that all topped 95% purity. The sequence derives from a man between 18 and 35 years old in good health. The rearrangement joins TRBV9 to TRBJ2-5; 8 bases are a match to TRBD2. The sample was naive CD4+ T cells from blood. Here the CDR3 reads CASSPGLDQETQYF. The CDR3 region has the DNA TGTGCCAGCAGCCCGGGACTAGACCAAGAGACCCAGTACTTC.